These 27 T cell receptor beta chains were sequenced from one sample in a study of blood T cell repertoires in COVID-19. Sequenced by immunoSEQ multiplex PCR; TCRdb stores in-frame clones only, minus some. The sample holds 90,000 to 110,000 clones, 80% to 90% seen once. Sequencing used peripheral blood. These receptors originate from a woman aged 65 to 85 with acute or convalescent COVID-19.

The chain links TRBV13 to TRBJ2-7; maybe TRBD2 (6 bases). V was cut by 1 base and J by 1 base, with 11 bases left in between. This CDR3 contains 15 residues. Germline values: CDR1 PRHDT, CDR2 FYEKMQ (reference sequence). The CDR3 DNA reads as TGTGCCAGCAGCTTAGCCGGGAGTCCGTCCTACGAGCAGTACTTC. Translating it yields CASSLAGSPSYEQYF.

This chain connects TRBV13 to TRBJ2-6; D may be TRBD2 (7 bases). Germline V gives CDR1 PRHDT, CDR2 FYEKMQ (reference sequence). The CDR3 spans 17 residues. The ends were cut back, 2 bases at V and 0 bases at J, with 11 bases in the middle. For the CDR3, the DNA is TGTGCCAGCAGCTTACGGGGGGCCATCTCTGGGGCCAACGTCCTGACTTTC. It yields the protein CASSLRGAISGANVLTF. Based on the CDR3 plus reference TRBV13 and TRBJ2-6, the full variable domain is AAGVIQSPRHLIKEKRETATLKCYPIPRHDTVYWYQQGPGQDPQFLISFYEKMQSDKGSIPDRFSAQQFSDYHSELNMSSLELGDSALYFCASSLRGAISGANVLTFGAGSRLTVL.

This sequence joins TRBV11-2 and TRBJ2-1; 8 nucleotides line up with TRBD2. This CDR3 region has 18 residues. The V gene's germline CDR1 is SGHAT and CDR2 FQNNGV. Unmatched junction bases numbered 9, after V lost 2 bases and J lost 0 bases. For the CDR3, the DNA is TGTGCCAGCAGCTTACTGGCCAGCGGGGGACACTCCTACAATGAGCAGTTCTTC. The encoded protein is CASSLLASGGHSYNEQFF.

This clone has only a few counts. The V and J genes are TRBV6-2 or TRBV6-3 and TRBJ1-1; 8 nucleotides align to TRBD1. The V gene end was trimmed by 6 bases and the J gene end by 4 bases; junction bases not matched to a gene: 13. The CDR3 consists of 16 residues. Germline V gives CDR1 MNHEY, CDR2 SVGEGT. This CDR3 reads CASSSPPGQGGTEAFF. CDR3 nucleotide sequence: TGTGCCAGCAGCTCGCCCCCCGGACAGGGTGGCACTGAAGCTTTCTTT.

Details on this clone: The junction and the germline gene differ at one end; a read error may be behind it. V is TRBV7-7 and J is TRBJ2-1; 7 nucleotides line up with TRBD2. Germline loops: CDR1 SSHAT, CDR2 FNYEAQ (reference sequence). The CDR3 consists of 20 residues. For the CDR3, the DNA is TGTGCTAGCAGCTTAGGCGTTTGGGGCAGAGCGGGGAGCTCCTACAATGAGCAGTTCTTC. The encoded protein is CASSLGVWGRAGSSYNEQFF.

V and J are TRBV28 and TRBJ1-5; no definite D call. The ends were cut back, 2 bases at V and 0 bases at J, with 17 bases in the middle. The germline V gene encodes CDR1 MDHEN and CDR2 SYDVKM. CDR3 size: 18 residues. CDR3: CASSLQTPGLYSNQPQHF. The CDR3 nucleotides read TGTGCCAGCAGTTTACAGACTCCTGGTCTCTATAGCAATCAGCCCCAGCATTTT.

V is TRBV5-5 and J is TRBJ1-1; D perhaps matches TRBD1 (6 bases). Germline V gives CDR1 SGHKS, CDR2 YYEKEE (reference sequence). V was trimmed by 4 bases and J by 5 bases, leaving 18 bases between them. The CDR3 length is 15 residues. The CDR3, as DNA: TGTGCCAGCAGCATTTCCCCCTCAGGGGAGACTGAAGCTTTCTTT. Its translation: CASSISPSGETEAFF.

This chain links TRBV7-2 with TRBJ2-5; D is unresolved. There are 14 residues in the CDR3. Germline CDR1 is SGHTA and CDR2 is FQGNSA. V lost 8 bases to trimming and J lost 0 bases, with 13 bases between them. The CDR3 protein is CASAPPQDQETQYF. The CDR3 nucleotides read TGTGCCAGCGCCCCCCCCCAGGACCAAGAGACCCAGTACTTC.

This chain joins TRBV19 and TRBJ2-1; weak D call: TRBD2 (6 bases). The length of the CDR3 is 15 residues. Germline CDR1 and CDR2: LNHDA and SQIVND (reference sequence). Trimming left V 5 bases short and J 5 bases short, with 16 bases between. For the CDR3, the DNA is TGTGCCAGTAGTTCCCGGGACTTCGATAACAATGAGCAGTTCTTC. It is translated as CASSSRDFDNNEQFF.

The V gene is TRBV25-1, the J gene TRBJ2-5; TRBD2 matches at 7 bases. Trimming took 1 base from V and 0 from J; bases not matched to a gene: 2. The CDR3 runs 15 residues. The germline gives CDR1 MGHDK, CDR2 SYGVNS. The CDR3 is CASSESRGYQETQYF. The CDR3 nucleotides read TGTGCCAGCAGTGAATCGCGGGGGTACCAAGAGACCCAGTACTTC. Filled out from reference TRBV25-1 and TRBJ2-5, the complete variable domain reads EADIYQTPRYLVIGTGKKITLECSQTMGHDKMYWYQQDPGMELHLIHYSYGVNSTEKGDLSSESTVSRIRTEHFPLTLESARPSHTSQYLCASSESRGYQETQYFGPGTRLLVL.

The rearrangement joins TRBV6-5 to TRBJ1-2; 11 nucleotides align to TRBD1. J gave up 8 bases and V 5 bases, and 4 bases lay outside the gene matches. Germline values: CDR1 MNHEY, CDR2 SVGAGI. The CDR3 is 13 residues long. The DNA of the CDR3 is TGTGCCAGCAGTCGGACAGGGGGCTTGGGCTACACCTTC. Its protein is CASSRTGGLGYTF.

The rearrangement uses TRBV7-2 and TRBJ1-5, with a weak D call TRBD1 (6 bases). V was pared by 4 bases and J by 2 bases, with 12 bases between. Germline CDR1 is SGHTA and CDR2 is FQGNSA. This CDR3 has 15 residues. In nucleotides, the CDR3 is TGTGCCAGCAGCTCAGGGGTCTTGGGCAATCAGCCCCAGCATTTT. Protein: CASSSGVLGNQPQHF.

A word on this clone: Additional DNA sequences in this sample encode the identical CDR3. The chain uses TRBV7-2 and TRBJ1-6, with D maybe TRBD1 (5 bases). The CDR3 totals 15 residues. With 1 base removed from V and 10 bases from J, the gap between germline ends came to 14 bases. The germline CDR1 and CDR2 sequences are SGHTA and FQGNSA. In nucleotides, the CDR3 is TGTGCCAGCAGCTTAGGCCAGGGTGGTGGATCACCCCTCCACTTT. It translates to CASSLGQGGGSPLHF.

V is TRBV9 and J is TRBJ2-7, with 7 bases identical to TRBD1. Germline CDR1 SGDLS, CDR2 YYNGEE. CDR3 length: 14 residues. V shed 4 bases and J 2 bases; nucleotides not matched to a gene: 6. The DNA of the CDR3 is TGTGCCAGCAGCCCCCCGGGACAGACCTACGAGCAGTACTTC. Its translation is CASSPPGQTYEQYF.

This clone was seen a few times. The chain joins TRBV29-1 to TRBJ1-2; no clear D gene. CDR1 is SQVTM, CDR2 ANQGSEA, per germline. CDR3 length: 12 amino acids. Trimming removed 6 bases at V and 4 bases at J, with 12 bases between. The CDR3 loop reads CSVTEGGYGYTF. DNA of the CDR3: TGCAGCGTAACAGAGGGAGGCTATGGCTACACCTTC. The full variable domain, rest sourced from reference TRBV29-1 and TRBJ1-2, is SAVISQKPSRDICQRGTSLTIQCQVDSQVTMMFWYRQQPGQSLTLIATANQGSEATYESGFVIDKFPISRPNLTFSTLTVSNMSPEDSSIYLCSVTEGGYGYTFGSGTRLTVV.

The table lists this clone with a few counts. This chain's CDR3 is CASSDGGVFYEQYF. In nucleotides, the CDR3 is TGCGCCAGCAGTGACGGGGGGGTCTTCTACGAGCAGTACTTC. This chain links TRBV10-2 with TRBJ2-7; TRBD2 matches at 8 bases. CDR3 length equals 14 residues. With V trimmed by 3 bases and J by 3 bases, 4 bases remained unmatched. CDR1 is WSHSY, CDR2 SAAADI, per germline.

This clone has just one count. V is TRBV30 and J is TRBJ1-2; 7 nucleotides line up with TRBD1. The ends lost 3 bases at V and 4 bases at J; junction bases unmatched: 5. Germline V gives CDR1 GTSNPN, CDR2 SVGIG (reference sequence). The CDR3 extends over 13 amino acids. The CDR3 nucleotides read TGTGCCTGGAGCTCGGCAGGGGGCTATGGCTACACCTTC. The encoded protein is CAWSSAGGYGYTF.

This clone was recorded only once. V and J are TRBV7-2 and TRBJ2-3; D might be TRBD1 (6 bases). CDR1 is SGHTA and CDR2 is FQGNSA in the germline V gene. The CDR3 extends over 16 amino acids. Between the trimmed V and J ends, which lost 5 bases and 3 bases, there was a span of 18 bases. The CDR3 reads CASSLQGSPLTDTQYF. The CDR3 nucleotides read TGTGCCAGCAGCCTCCAGGGGTCGCCCCTTACAGATACGCAGTATTTT. Full variable domain (rest looked up from reference TRBV7-2 and TRBJ2-3): GAGVSQSPSNKVTEKGKDVELRCDPISGHTALYWYRQSLGQGLEFLIYFQGNSAPDKSGLPSDRFSAERTGGSVSTLTIQRTQQEDSAVYLCASSLQGSPLTDTQYFGPGTRLTVL.

The chain has TRBV7-8 and TRBJ1-1; no definite D call. Germline loops: CDR1 SGHVS, CDR2 FQNEAQ. The V and J ends lost 2 bases and 2 bases respectively, with 6 bases between them. This CDR3 comprises 13 residues. Here the CDR3 DNA reads TGTGCCAGCAGCTTATCCCTTAACACTGAAGCTTTCTTT. As protein: CASSLSLNTEAFF.

The V and J genes are TRBV27 and TRBJ2-2; 11 bases fit TRBD2. The trim removed 2 bases at V and 3 bases at J, leaving 2 bases unmatched. The CDR3 length is 16 residues. Per the germline V gene, CDR1 is MNHEY and CDR2 is SMNVEV (reference sequence). The CDR3 loop reads CASSLGTSGYTGELFF. CDR3 nucleotides: TGTGCCAGCAGTTTAGGGACTAGCGGCTACACCGGGGAGCTGTTTTTT.

This chain links TRBV4-3 with TRBJ1-1; a weak D match, TRBD1 (5 bases). The CDR3 length is 15 residues. The V gene lost 0 bases and the J gene lost 0 bases, with 8 bases spanning the gap. CDR1 and CDR2 from the germline V gene are LGHNA and YSLEER. For the CDR3, the DNA is TGCGCCAGCAGCCAAGAGGCCAGGGTGAACACTGAAGCTTTCTTT. Translation gives CASSQEARVNTEAFF.

The chain combines TRBV19 with TRBJ1-2; D possibly corresponds to TRBD1 (6 bases). Germline V CDR1 and CDR2: LNHDA, SQIVND (reference sequence). The CDR3 has 13 residues. With 3 bases removed from V and 6 bases from J, the gap between germline ends came to 11 bases. The CDR3, as DNA: TGTGCCAGTAGTATTCTACAGGGTGATGGCTACACCTTC. It codes for CASSILQGDGYTF.

The rearrangement uses TRBV5-8 and TRBJ1-3; no firm D call. Trimming left V 0 bases short and J 4 bases short, with 5 bases between. Germline V CDR1 and CDR2: SGHTS, YDEGEE. The CDR3 runs 13 residues. The CDR3 DNA reads TGTGCCAGCAGCTTGGGGGCAGGAAACACCATATATTTT. As protein: CASSLGAGNTIYF.

This chain connects TRBV11-2 to TRBJ1-1; D remains ambiguous. The CDR3 is made up of 12 amino acids. Per the germline V gene, CDR1 is SGHAT and CDR2 is FQNNGV. V shed 1 base and J shed 7 bases, with 7 bases lying between them. This CDR3 reads CASSLVRGEAFF. The CDR3 DNA reads as TGTGCCAGCAGCTTAGTTCGGGGTGAAGCTTTCTTT.

The rearrangement links TRBV3-1 (or the pseudogene TRBV3-2) to TRBJ1-1; unclear D gene. Germline CDR1 and CDR2: LGHDT and YNNKEL (reference sequence). This CDR3 region has 12 residues. The germline V and J ends were trimmed by 0 bases and 11 bases, with 10 bases remaining between them. The CDR3 nucleotides are TGTGCCAGCAGCCAAGAGGGCAGGAGGGCTTTCTTT. This encodes CASSQEGRRAFF.

V usage is TRBV2 and J usage is TRBJ1-1; D is perhaps TRBD1 (5 bases). Germline V gene lookup returns CDR1 SNHLY and CDR2 FYNNEI. The length of the CDR3 is 11 residues. The V end lost 8 bases, the J end lost 1 base, and 5 bases lay between the germline ends. The CDR3 nucleotides are TGTGCCAGCGACAGGAACACTGAAGCTTTCTTT. Protein sequence: CASDRNTEAFF.

CDR3 sequence: CASSLGVAGVGELFF. The DNA of the CDR3 is TGTGCCAGCAGTTTGGGGGTAGCGGGAGTTGGGGAGCTGTTTTTT. The chain employs TRBV28 and TRBJ2-2; 9 bases agree with TRBD2. Trimming cost V 3 bases and J 8 bases; bases outside gene matches: 7. Germline values: CDR1 MDHEN, CDR2 SYDVKM. There are 15 residues in the CDR3.